Included here is one T cell receptor (beta chain) sequence, with context. Sequence at one end of the junction differs from germline and may be a read error. This entry is derived from a study of tumor-infiltrating lymphocytes in primary liver carcinoma. The study co-extracted DNA and RNA from around 20-30 mg of unsorted bulk tissue. Surgeons treated the primary liver carcinoma of the patients by surgical resection. Donors were untreated and chronically infected with HBV. This CDR3 has 15 amino acids. Germline V gene data show CDR1 as SQVTM and CDR2 as ANQGSEA. TCR beta cDNA was reverse-transcribed from 400 to 500 ng of total RNA. The reaction used a constant-region primer and ProtoScript II reverse transcriptase. Researchers made the TCR beta libraries by running three nested multiplex PCR rounds with slightly modified ARM-PCR. Both of the initial two PCR rounds ran for approximately 11 cycles and employed TRBV1-TRBV30 forward primers alongside a C-beta reverse primer. TCRdb re-analysed the multiplex PCR reads in MiXCR, keeping a single row per CDR3 protein. Here the sample spans about 120,000 distinct CDR3 sequences, 55% to 70% being singletons.

V usage is TRBV29-1 and J usage is TRBJ2-1; D might be TRBD1 or TRBD2, each matching 6 bases. The TCR originated in a woman aged 55-69 years with primary liver carcinoma and hepatitis B virus infection. The material sequenced was tumor-adjacent normal liver tissue. The CDR3 DNA reads TGCGGCGTTGAAGGGGGGCTCCCCTCCTACAATGAGCAGTTCTTC. Amino acids: CGVEGGLPSYNEQFF.